Reported below is one T cell receptor beta chain. The sample comes from a study of blood T cell repertoires in COVID-19. Study in general: The analysed material was cDNA or gDNA that came from T cells, B-cell-depleted T cells, or PBMCs.

Sequenced by immunoSEQ multiplex PCR; TCRdb stores in-frame clones only, minus some. The table includes 85,000 to 95,000 clones, roughly 90% detected once. This CDR3 has 13 amino acids. The germline V gene encodes CDR1 MDHEN and CDR2 SYDVKM. Deletions cut 7 bases from V and 9 bases from J, with 13 bases between. Sequencing was performed on peripheral blood. This chain uses TRBV28 with TRBJ1-6; D unclear. This sequence was found in a woman aged 80 or over with acute or convalescent COVID-19. CDR3 coding DNA: TGTGCCAGCATGGAGGGTAGGAGTTCACCCCTCCACTTT. This codes for CASMEGRSSPLHF.